These 15 T cell receptor beta chains were sequenced from one sample in a study of blood T cell repertoires in COVID-19. Assay: immunoSEQ multiplex PCR; the TCRdb copy retains only in-frame clones and omits some. The data hold 70,000 to 85,000 clones, with about 86% observed a single time. Input material: peripheral blood. The receptors here all came from a man aged 80 or over with active or convalescent COVID-19.

The chain carries TRBV15 and TRBJ2-3, with 7 bases matching TRBD2. Germline V gene sequence: CDR1 LNHNV, CDR2 YYDKDF (reference sequence). J gave up 2 bases and V 4 bases, and 12 bases lay outside the gene matches. CDR3 length: 17 amino acids. Here the CDR3 reads CATSTHLKAGTTDTQYF. CDR3 bases: TGTGCCACCAGCACTCACCTGAAAGCGGGAACCACAGATACGCAGTATTTT.

V usage is TRBV19 and J usage is TRBJ1-2, with D perhaps TRBD1 (5 bases). The CDR3 runs to 13 residues. Germline assignment: CDR1 LNHDA and CDR2 SQIVND (reference sequence). Trimming shortened V by 4 bases and J by 4 bases, and 10 bases separated the two germline ends. In DNA form, the CDR3 reads TGTGCCAGTAGTACGGACACCCTCTATGGCTACACCTTC. It codes for CASSTDTLYGYTF.

The CDR3 sequence: CASSVGGTSGSADTQYF. CDR3 nucleotide sequence: TGTGCCAGCAGCGTAGGGGGGACTAGCGGGAGTGCAGATACGCAGTATTTT. The chain links TRBV2 to TRBJ2-3; the match to TRBD2 covers 14 bases. J lost 4 bases, V lost 6 bases, and 9 bases had no gene match. The CDR3 covers 17 residues. Germline V gene sequence: CDR1 SNHLY, CDR2 FYNNEI.

This chain connects TRBV2 to TRBJ2-7, with a weak D call TRBD2 (5 bases). Trimming left V 6 bases short and J 6 bases short, with 12 bases between. The CDR3 is 12 residues long. Per the germline V gene, CDR1 is SNHLY and CDR2 is FYNNEI. In DNA, the CDR3 is TGTGCCAGCAGAAGTAGCGCTCGCGAGCAGTACTTC. Translation gives CASRSSAREQYF.

V gene TRBV2 combines with J gene TRBJ2-2, with D possibly matching TRBD1 (6 bases). Germline assignment: CDR1 SNHLY and CDR2 FYNNEI. Trimming shortened V by 4 bases and J by 9 bases, and 21 bases separated the two germline ends. There are 16 residues in the CDR3. In DNA, the CDR3 is TGTGCCAGCAGTGGCGGTTGGGGGCAGGTCGCCCGGGAGCTGTTTTTT. Encoded protein: CASSGGWGQVARELFF.

This sequence joins TRBV19 and TRBJ2-6; no clear D. Germline values: CDR1 LNHDA, CDR2 SQIVND (reference sequence). V lost 6 bases and J lost 3, with 9 bases in between. The CDR3 runs 14 residues. Written as DNA, the CDR3 is TGTGCCAGTAGGAGTACGTTTGGGGCCAACGTCCTGACTTTC. Its protein is CASRSTFGANVLTF. The full variable domain, rest sourced from reference TRBV19 and TRBJ2-6, is DGGITQSPKYLFRKEGQNVTLSCEQNLNHDAMYWYRQDPGQGLRLIYYSQIVNDFQKGDIAEGYSVSREKKESFPLTVTSAQKNPTAFYLCASRSTFGANVLTFGAGSRLTVL.

The V gene is TRBV6-4, the J gene TRBJ2-1, with D possibly matching TRBD2 (5 bases). Trimming pared 4 bases from V and 0 bases from J, leaving 7 bases between. The CDR3 spans 14 residues. Germline V gene sequence: CDR1 MRHNA, CDR2 SNTAGT. DNA for the CDR3: TGTGCCAGCAGTGGGGAGACCTCCTACAATGAGCAGTTCTTC. It encodes CASSGETSYNEQFF.

The chain links TRBV10-3 to TRBJ2-3; 12 nucleotides match TRBD2. Germline V gives CDR1 ENHRY, CDR2 SYGVKD. The V segment lost 7 bases and the J segment 5 bases; nucleotides outside the gene matches: 7. There are 15 residues in the CDR3. CDR3 in DNA: TGTGCCATCAAGCTAGCGGGGGGGCCGGGAGATACGCAGTATTTT. Amino acids: CAIKLAGGPGDTQYF.

The gene calls are TRBV5-1 and TRBJ2-5; 10 positions match TRBD1. V was clipped by 5 bases and J by 5 bases; unmatched bases: 9. This CDR3 spans 15 amino acids. Germline V CDR1 and CDR2: SGHRS, YFSETQ. The CDR3: CASRQGQGVWETQYF. Written as DNA, the CDR3 is TGCGCCAGCAGACAAGGACAGGGGGTATGGGAGACCCAGTACTTC. The entire variable domain, with the rest obtained from reference TRBV5-1 and TRBJ2-5, is as follows: KAGVTQTPRYLIKTRGQQVTLSCSPISGHRSVSWYQQTPGQGLQFLFEYFSETQRNKGNFPGRFSGRQFSNSRSEMNVSTLELGDSALYLCASRQGQGVWETQYFGPGTRLLVL.

The chain carries TRBV7-2 and TRBJ1-6; no reliable D call. Germline V gene data show CDR1 as SGHTA and CDR2 as FQGNSA. Trimming removed 1 base at V and 9 bases at J, with 10 bases between. The CDR3 covers 14 residues. CDR3 in amino acids: CASSLGWASSPLHF. As DNA, the CDR3 is TGTGCCAGCAGCTTAGGTTGGGCCAGTTCACCCCTCCACTTT.

The rearrangement links TRBV5-4 to TRBJ1-4, with D possibly being TRBD1 (5 bases). V shed 4 bases and J shed 4 bases, with 11 bases lying between them. Per germline, CDR1 SGHNT and CDR2 YYREEE (reference sequence). The CDR3 has 14 residues. The chain's CDR3 is CASSNQGNNEKLFF. The CDR3 nucleotides are TGTGCCAGCAGCAATCAGGGTAATAATGAAAAACTGTTTTTT. Using reference TRBV5-4 and TRBJ1-4 for the parts outside the CDR3, the full variable domain is ETGVTQSPTHLIKTRGQQVTLRCSSQSGHNTVSWYQQALGQGPQFIFQYYREEENGRGNFPPRFSGLQFPNYSSELNVNALELDDSALYLCASSNQGNNEKLFFGSGTQLSVL.

This clone was found once. This chain uses TRBV5-6 with TRBJ2-7; 11 positions match TRBD1. This CDR3 is 19 amino acids long. Germline V gene lookup returns CDR1 SGHDT and CDR2 YYEEEE. V was pared by 2 bases and J by 11 bases, with 24 bases of the junction left unmatched. CDR3 protein: CASSFSRTGGEGPPPDKYF. The CDR3 region has the DNA TGTGCCAGCAGCTTCTCACGGACAGGGGGCGAAGGGCCCCCGCCCGATAAGTACTTC. The full variable domain, rest sourced from reference TRBV5-6 and TRBJ2-7, is DAGVTQSPTHLIKTRGQQVTLRCSPKSGHDTVSWYQQALGQGPQFIFQYYEEEERQRGNFPDRFSGHQFPNYSSELNVNALLLGDSALYLCASSFSRTGGEGPPPDKYFGPGTRLTVT.

The V call is TRBV5-1, the J call TRBJ1-2, with 7 bases lining up with TRBD1. CDR3 length equals 13 residues. With 4 bases clipped from V and 7 bases from J, the junction kept 7 bases outside the gene matches. Germline assignment: CDR1 SGHRS and CDR2 YFSETQ. The CDR3 region has the DNA TGCGCCAGCAGCGAGCAGGGGGGAGTTGGCTACACCTTC. As protein: CASSEQGGVGYTF.

The chain combines TRBV3-1 (or the pseudogene TRBV3-2) with TRBJ1-5, with D unresolved. Trimming left V 1 base short and J 5 bases short, with 6 bases between. The germline CDR1 and CDR2 sequences are LGHDT and YNNKEL (reference sequence). This CDR3 region has 13 residues. CDR3 nucleotides: TGTGCCAGCAGCCAAGGGAGAGATCAGCCCCAGCATTTT. It codes for CASSQGRDQPQHF.

CDR3 sequence (DNA): TGTGCCAGCAGCAGAAGGACTAGTCTCGAGCAGTACTTC. It codes for CASSRRTSLEQYF. The V and J genes are TRBV7-2 and TRBJ2-7; 7 nucleotides match TRBD2. V shed 5 bases, J shed 6 bases, and the junction held 7 bases outside the gene matches. Germline lookup yields CDR1 SGHTA and CDR2 FQGNSA. The CDR3 has 13 residues.